This T cell receptor beta chain was retrieved from a study of STAT5B mutations in CD4+ large granular lymphocyte leukemia. The study, taken as a whole, reports: 8/27 top patient clones versus 2/35 control clones were TRBV06-family. The CD4+ versus CD8+ T-LGLL clonality difference may reflect limited sample size.

Buffy coats from healthy blood donors served as controls. Germline loops: CDR1 SSHAT, CDR2 FNYEAQ (reference sequence). The CDR3 length is 14 residues. V gave up 4 bases and J gave up 3 bases; unmatched junction bases: 4. With respect to this clone: The antigen is not known.

Assay used: immunoSEQ multiplex PCR; TCRdb lists only in-frame clones, some missing. The sample carries 30,000 to 35,000 clones, 76% recorded once. The clonotype comes from a human donor in good health. The rearrangement links TRBV7-7 to TRBJ2-5; 8 bases fit TRBD1. Sequenced input: CD4+ T cells from blood buffy coats. CDR3 nucleotides: TGTGCCAGCAGCTCGACAGGGGCCAAAGAGACCCAGTACTTC. This encodes CASSSTGAKETQYF.